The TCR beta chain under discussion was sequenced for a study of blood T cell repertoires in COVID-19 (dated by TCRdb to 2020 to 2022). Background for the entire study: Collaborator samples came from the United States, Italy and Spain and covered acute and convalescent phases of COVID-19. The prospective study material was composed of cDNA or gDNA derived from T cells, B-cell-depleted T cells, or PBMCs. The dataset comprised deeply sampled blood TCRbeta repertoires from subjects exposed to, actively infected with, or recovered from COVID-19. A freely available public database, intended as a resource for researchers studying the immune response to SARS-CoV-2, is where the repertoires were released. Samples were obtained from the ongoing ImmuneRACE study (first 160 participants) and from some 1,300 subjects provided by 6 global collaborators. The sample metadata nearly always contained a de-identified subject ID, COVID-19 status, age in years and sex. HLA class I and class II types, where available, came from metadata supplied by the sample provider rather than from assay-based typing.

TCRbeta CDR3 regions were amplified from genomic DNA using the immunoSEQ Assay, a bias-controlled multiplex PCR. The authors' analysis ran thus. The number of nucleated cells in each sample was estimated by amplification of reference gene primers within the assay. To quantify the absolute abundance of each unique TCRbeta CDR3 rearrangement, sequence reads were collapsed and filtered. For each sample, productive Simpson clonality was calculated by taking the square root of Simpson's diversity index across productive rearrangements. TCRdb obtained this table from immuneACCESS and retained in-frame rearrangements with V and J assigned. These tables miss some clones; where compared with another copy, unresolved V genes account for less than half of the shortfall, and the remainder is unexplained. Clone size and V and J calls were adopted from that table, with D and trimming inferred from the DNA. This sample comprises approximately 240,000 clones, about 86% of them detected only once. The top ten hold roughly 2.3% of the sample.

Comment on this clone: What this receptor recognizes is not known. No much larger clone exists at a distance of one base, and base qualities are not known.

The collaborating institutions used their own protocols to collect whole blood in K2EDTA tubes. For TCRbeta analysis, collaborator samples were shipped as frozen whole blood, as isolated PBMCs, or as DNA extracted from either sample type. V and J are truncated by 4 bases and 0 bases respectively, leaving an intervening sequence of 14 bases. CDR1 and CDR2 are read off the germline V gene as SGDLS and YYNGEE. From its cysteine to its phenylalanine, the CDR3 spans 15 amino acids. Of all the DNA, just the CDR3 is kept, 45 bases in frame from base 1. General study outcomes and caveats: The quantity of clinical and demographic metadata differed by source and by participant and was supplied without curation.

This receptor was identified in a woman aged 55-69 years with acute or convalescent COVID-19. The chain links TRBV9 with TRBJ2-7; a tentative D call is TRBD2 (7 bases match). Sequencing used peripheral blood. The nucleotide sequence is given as TGTGCCAGCAGCCCGGAGGGGGGGAGCTCCTACGAGCAGTACTTC. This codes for CASSPEGGSSYEQYF.